The present entry profiles one TCR beta chain with its context. Its antigen is currently unknown. This record comes from a study of cytomegalovirus exposure and HLA in healthy donors. The wider study: There were just under 400 genotyped donors. Of these, roughly 80% fell in the genetic ancestry cluster associated with self-reported Caucasian donors.

There are 14 residues in the CDR3. V shed 5 bases, J shed 3 bases, and the junction held 4 bases outside the gene matches. The germline CDR1 and CDR2 sequences are SGHNT and YENEEA. The donors were healthy bone marrow donors. Whole-study results and caveats: Productive status was seen about 90% or about 30% of the time for most TCR beta V segments in an earlier analysis.

The PCR made use of 60 Vbeta and 13 Jbeta primers. Sequencing used immunoSEQ multiplex PCR; TCRdb keeps in-frame clones, though not all of them. The sample shows under 85,000 clones, approximately 70% of them seen only once. This sequence was found in a man in his forties in good health and CMV-seropositive. The chain links TRBV11-3 to TRBJ2-1; 7 bases match TRBD2. Sequenced material: PBMCs. The CDR3 bases are TGTGCCAGCAGCCCTAGCGGTGGCTACAATGAGCAGTTCTTC. It encodes CASSPSGGYNEQFF.